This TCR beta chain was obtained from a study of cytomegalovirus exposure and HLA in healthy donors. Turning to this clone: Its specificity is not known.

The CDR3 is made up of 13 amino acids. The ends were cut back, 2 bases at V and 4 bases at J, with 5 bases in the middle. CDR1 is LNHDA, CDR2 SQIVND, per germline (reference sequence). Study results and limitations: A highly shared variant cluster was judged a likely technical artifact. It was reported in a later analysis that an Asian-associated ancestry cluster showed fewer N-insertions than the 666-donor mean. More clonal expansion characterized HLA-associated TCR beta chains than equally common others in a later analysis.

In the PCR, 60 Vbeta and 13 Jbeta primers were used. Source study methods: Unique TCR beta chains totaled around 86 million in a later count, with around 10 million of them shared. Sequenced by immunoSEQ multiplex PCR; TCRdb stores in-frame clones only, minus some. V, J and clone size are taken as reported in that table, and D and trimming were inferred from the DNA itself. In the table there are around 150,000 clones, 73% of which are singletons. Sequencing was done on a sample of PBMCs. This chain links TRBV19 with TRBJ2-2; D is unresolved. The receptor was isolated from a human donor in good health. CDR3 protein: CASSISFTGELFF. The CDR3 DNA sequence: TGTGCCAGTAGTATAAGCTTCACCGGGGAGCTGTTTTTT.